The present TCR beta chain was sequenced within a study of OX40 agonist ivuxolimab in advanced cancers. Study in general: At about 81% male, the cohort had a mean age of 60 years, ranging from about 23 to 79. Three patients responded partially, comprising one with hepatocellular carcinoma and two with cutaneous melanoma. Findings of the study overall: Researchers report that CD8+ T cells had, on average, more expanded clones than CD4+.

Germline assignment: CDR1 SGHAT and CDR2 FQNNGV. The CDR3 extends over 14 amino acids. The V gene lost 1 base and the J gene lost 8 bases, with 11 bases spanning the gap. A note on this clone: Its target is not known.

This table comes from immunoSEQ multiplex PCR, and its TCRdb copy is limited to in-frame clones, with some not included. The sample holds tens of thousands of clones; around 85% are singletons and the top ten take around 1.8%. Sample: CD4+ or CD8+ T cells sorted from blood, taken in a trial of the OX40 agonist ivuxolimab. The origin of this receptor is an adult with an advanced solid tumor such as melanoma, head and neck, liver or kidney cancer. This chain links TRBV11-2 with TRBJ2-2; D unclear. CDR3 region: CASSLGGTVGELFF. The CDR3 coding sequence is TGTGCCAGCAGCTTAGGAGGAACCGTAGGGGAGCTGTTTTTT.